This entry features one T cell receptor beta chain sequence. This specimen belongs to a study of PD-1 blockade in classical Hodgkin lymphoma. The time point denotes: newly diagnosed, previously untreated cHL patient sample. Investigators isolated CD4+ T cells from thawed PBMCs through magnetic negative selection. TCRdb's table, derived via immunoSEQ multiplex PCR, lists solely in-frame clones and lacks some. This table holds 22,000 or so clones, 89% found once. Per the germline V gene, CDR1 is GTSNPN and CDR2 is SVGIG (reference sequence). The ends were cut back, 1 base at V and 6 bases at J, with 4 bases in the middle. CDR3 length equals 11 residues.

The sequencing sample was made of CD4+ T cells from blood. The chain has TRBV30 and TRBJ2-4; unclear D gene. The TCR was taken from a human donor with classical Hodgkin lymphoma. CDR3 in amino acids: CAWSDRNIQYF. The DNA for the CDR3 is TGTGCCTGGAGTGACAGAAACATTCAGTACTTC.